This T cell receptor beta chain was sequenced for a study of control samples from healthy donors and cancer patients. Measured with immunoSEQ multiplex PCR; TCRdb has only the in-frame clones, and not every one. The sample lists around 55,000 clones, roughly nine tenths occurring once. The CDR3 loop spans 15 amino acids. From germline, CDR1 is KGHSH and CDR2 LQKENI. V dropped 3 bases and J dropped 6 bases, with 15 bases sitting between them. The source material was PBMCs. The V and J genes are TRBV18 and TRBJ2-1; no definite D call. The receptor's source is a man aged 40-49 years with colorectal cancer. CDR3 residues: CASSPPGSPGNEQFF. Written as DNA, the CDR3 is TGTGCCAGCTCACCCCCTGGCAGTCCTGGCAATGAGCAGTTCTTC.